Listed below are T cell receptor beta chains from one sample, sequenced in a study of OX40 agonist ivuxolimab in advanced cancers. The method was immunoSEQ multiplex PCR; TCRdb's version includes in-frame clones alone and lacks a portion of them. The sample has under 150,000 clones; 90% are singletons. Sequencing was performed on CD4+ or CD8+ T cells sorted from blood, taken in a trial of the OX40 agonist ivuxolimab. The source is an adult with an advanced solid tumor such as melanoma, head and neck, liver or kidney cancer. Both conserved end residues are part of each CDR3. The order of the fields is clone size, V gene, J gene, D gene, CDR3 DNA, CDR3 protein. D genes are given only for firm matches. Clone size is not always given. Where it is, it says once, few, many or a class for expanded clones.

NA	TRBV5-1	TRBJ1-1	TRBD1	TGCGCCAGCAGCTTGGGGACAGGGGGCACCAACACTGAAGCTTTCTTT	CASSLGTGGTNTEAFF
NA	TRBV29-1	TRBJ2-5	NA	TGCAGCGCAAAGGTCGGCCAGGGCCAGACCCAGTACTTC	CSAKVGQGQTQYF
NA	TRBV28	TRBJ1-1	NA	TGTGCCAGCAGTCCGGGGGACGGAATGAACACTGAAGCTTTCTTT	CASSPGDGMNTEAFF
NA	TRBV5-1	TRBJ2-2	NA	TGCGCCAGCAGCTTTGGCAGGGCGCGGGAGGAGCTGTTTTTT	CASSFGRAREELFF
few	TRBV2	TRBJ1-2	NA	TGTGCCAGCAGCCCAGGACAGAGATATGGCTACACCTTC	CASSPGQRYGYTF
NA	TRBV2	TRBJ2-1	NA	TGTGCCAGCAGTGCAGCGACCTCCTACAATGAGCAGTTCTTC	CASSAATSYNEQFF
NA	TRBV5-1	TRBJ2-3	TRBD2	TGCGCCAGTATGCTCAGCGGGAGGGCGGATACGCAGTATTTT	CASMLSGRADTQYF
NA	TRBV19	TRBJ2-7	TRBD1	TGTGCCAGTAGTTCGGACAGGGCCTCCTACGAGCAGTACTTC	CASSSDRASYEQYF
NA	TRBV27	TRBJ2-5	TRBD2	TGTGCCAGCAGTCCTCGGACTAGCGAAGAGACCCAGTACTTC	CASSPRTSEETQYF
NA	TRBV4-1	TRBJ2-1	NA	TGCGCCAGCAGCCAAGAGCCGGACACGGGAAATTATAATGAGCAGTTCTTC	CASSQEPDTGNYNEQFF
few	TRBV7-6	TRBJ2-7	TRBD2	TGTGCCAGGTCTCAGATCAGCGGGAGACCCTCCTACGAGCAGTACTTC	CARSQISGRPSYEQYF
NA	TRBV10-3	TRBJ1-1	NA	TGTGCCATCATGGACAATCGGGGCACTGAAGCTTTCTTT	CAIMDNRGTEAFF
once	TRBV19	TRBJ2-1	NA	TGTGCCAGTAAAGGGGCGTACAATGAGCAGTTCTTC	CASKGAYNEQFF
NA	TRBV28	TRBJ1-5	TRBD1	TGTGCCAGCAGTCCGGGACAGGGAGATCAGCCCCAGCATTTT	CASSPGQGDQPQHF
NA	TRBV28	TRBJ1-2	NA	TGTGCCAGCAGTTTATCTTCGACAGGTCCGGGTGGCTACACCTTC	CASSLSSTGPGGYTF
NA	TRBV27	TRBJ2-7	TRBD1	TGTGCCAGCACCCCAGGGACAGGGGGCGCGGTACACGAGCAGTACTTC	CASTPGTGGAVHEQYF
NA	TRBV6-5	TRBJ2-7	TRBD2	TGTGCCAGCAGTCCTACGAGCGGGGCCTCCTACGAGCAGTACTTC	CASSPTSGASYEQYF
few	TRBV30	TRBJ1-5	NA	TGTGCCTGGAGTGTAGGACTCAATCAGCCCCAGCATTTT	CAWSVGLNQPQHF
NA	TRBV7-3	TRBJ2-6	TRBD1	TGTGCCAGCAGGGCATACCCACCAGGGACAGGCACATTCTCTGGGGCCAACGTCCTGACTTTC	CASRAYPPGTGTFSGANVLTF
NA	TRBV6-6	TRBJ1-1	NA	TGTGCCAGCAGACTCAGCGCAATGAACACTGAAGCTTTCTTT	CASRLSAMNTEAFF
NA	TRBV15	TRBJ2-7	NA	TGTGCCACCAGCAGAGGCGACCGTGGAGTCTACGAGCAGTACTTC	CATSRGDRGVYEQYF
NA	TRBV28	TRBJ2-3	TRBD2	TGTGCCAGCAGTTTAATGGCTAGCGGGAGGTACACAGATACGCAGTATTTT	CASSLMASGRYTDTQYF
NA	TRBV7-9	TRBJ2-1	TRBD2	TGTGCCAGCAGCTTACTGACTAGCGGGGACAATGAGCAGTTCTTC	CASSLLTSGDNEQFF
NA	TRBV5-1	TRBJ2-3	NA	TGCGCCAGCAGCTCCGTATCTTACACAGATACGCAGTATTTT	CASSSVSYTDTQYF
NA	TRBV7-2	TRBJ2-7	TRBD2	TGTGCCAGCAGCTTAGCGCAAGCGGGAGACGGCGAGCAGTACTTC	CASSLAQAGDGEQYF
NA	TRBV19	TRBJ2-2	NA	TGTGCCAGTAGTCCCGACTTGTCTACCGGGGAGCTGTTTTTT	CASSPDLSTGELFF